These T cell receptor beta chains were read from a single sample in a study of radiotherapy plus CTLA-4 blockade in lung cancer. Only in-frame clones appear in the TCRdb table, and some are missing; sequencing was by immunoSEQ multiplex PCR. The sample lists tens of thousands of clones, roughly 65% occurring once. The sequences come from peripheral blood, collected from a patient treated with radiotherapy plus ipilimumab. The receptors derive from a human donor with non-small cell lung cancer who had a partial response to radiotherapy plus ipilimumab. The CDR3 runs from the conserved cysteine through the conserved F or W. A D gene is named only where the DNA matches it firmly. Size tells how often a clone was seen (once, few, many) or the class of an expanded clone, and some rows leave it out.

clone size	J gene	D gene	V gene	CDR3 DNA	CDR3 protein
few	TRBJ1-1	TRBD1	TRBV7-9	TGTGCCAGCAGCTTAGCCAGGGGGGCCCGAAACACTGAAGCTTTCTTT	CASSLARGARNTEAFF
-	TRBJ1-1	-	TRBV2	TGTGCCAGCAGCAGAACAGGACGTATGAACACTGAAGCTTTCTTT	CASSRTGRMNTEAFF
-	TRBJ2-3	TRBD2	TRBV5-1	TGCGCCAGCAGCTTGGCCGGGACTAGCCATAGCACAGATACGCAGTATTTT	CASSLAGTSHSTDTQYF
-	TRBJ1-1	-	TRBV19	TGTGCCAGTAGTACGCTCCTTCAGGGAGGGAACACTGAAGCTTTCTTT	CASSTLLQGGNTEAFF
-	TRBJ2-7	TRBD1	TRBV15	TGTGCCACCAATCCGGGACAGGGATACGAGCAGTACTTC	CATNPGQGYEQYF
-	TRBJ1-1	TRBD1	TRBV9	TGTGCCAGCAGCGTAGGGACAGGGCGTCTGAACACTGAAGCTTTCTTT	CASSVGTGRLNTEAFF
-	TRBJ1-1	-	TRBV5-1	TGCGCCAGCTGGGAGACAGGGAACACTGAAGCTTTCTTT	CASWETGNTEAFF
-	TRBJ1-5	-	TRBV9	TGTGCCAGCAGCGGGGGAAAGTCCAGGGGCAATCAGCCCCAGCATTTT	CASSGGKSRGNQPQHF
-	TRBJ2-1	-	TRBV6-1	TGTGCCAGCAATCGGGGGTCCAATGAGCAGTTCTTC	CASNRGSNEQFF
-	TRBJ2-1	TRBD1	TRBV19	TGTGCCAGTATTCCCCGGGGCGGACAGGGGAACAATGAGCAGTTCTTC	CASIPRGGQGNNEQFF
many	TRBJ2-1	TRBD1	TRBV25-1	TGTGCCAGCAATACAGGGGGGAGTGAGCAGTTCTTC	CASNTGGSEQFF
-	TRBJ2-3	TRBD1	TRBV7-9	TGTGCCAGCAGCTTAGCAGCTGGACAGGGTCCCGATACGCAGTATTTT	CASSLAAGQGPDTQYF
few	TRBJ2-1	TRBD2	TRBV7-3	TGTGCCAGCAGCCCTGAAGGGACTAGCGGGAGACCCCCGTTCTTC	CASSPEGTSGRPPFF
-	TRBJ1-1	TRBD1	TRBV10-3	TGTGCCATCAGGACAGGGAGTGGCACTGAAGCTTTCTTT	CAIRTGSGTEAFF
-	TRBJ1-2	-	TRBV7-9	TGTGCCAGCAGCTCCCTGACACCAGAACATGGCTACACCTTC	CASSSLTPEHGYTF
-	TRBJ2-5	-	TRBV25-1	TGTGCCTGTCTGGGAAGGGGAGAGACCCAGTACTTC	CACLGRGETQYF